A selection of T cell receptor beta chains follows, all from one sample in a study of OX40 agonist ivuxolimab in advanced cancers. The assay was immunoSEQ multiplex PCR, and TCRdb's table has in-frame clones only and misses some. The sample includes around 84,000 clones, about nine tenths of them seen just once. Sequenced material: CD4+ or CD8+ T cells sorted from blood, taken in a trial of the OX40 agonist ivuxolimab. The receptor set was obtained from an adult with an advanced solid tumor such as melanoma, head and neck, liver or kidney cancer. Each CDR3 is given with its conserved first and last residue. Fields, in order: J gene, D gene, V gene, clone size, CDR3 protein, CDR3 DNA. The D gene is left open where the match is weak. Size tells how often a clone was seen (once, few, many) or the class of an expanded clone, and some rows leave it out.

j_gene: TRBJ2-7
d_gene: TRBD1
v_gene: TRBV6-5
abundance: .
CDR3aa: CASSYSYRGLYEQYF
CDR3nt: TGTGCCAGCAGTTACTCTTACAGGGGCTTGTACGAGCAGTACTTC

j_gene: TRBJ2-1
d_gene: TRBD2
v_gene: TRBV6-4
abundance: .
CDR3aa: CASSEAGGIYNEQFF
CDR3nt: TGTGCCAGCAGTGAGGCGGGGGGCATCTACAATGAGCAGTTCTTC

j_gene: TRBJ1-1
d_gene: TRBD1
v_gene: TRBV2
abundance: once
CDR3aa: CASRGDRGMNTEAFF
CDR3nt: TGTGCCAGCAGAGGGGACAGGGGTATGAACACTGAAGCTTTCTTT

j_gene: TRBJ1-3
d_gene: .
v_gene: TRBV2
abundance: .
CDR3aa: CASTLDPVNTIYF
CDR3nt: TGTGCCAGCACCTTGGACCCTGTAAACACCATATATTTT

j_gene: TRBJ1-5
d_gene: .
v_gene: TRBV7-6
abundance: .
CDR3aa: CASSPFPDRSSNQPQHF
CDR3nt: TGTGCCAGCAGCCCTTTCCCCGACAGGAGTAGCAATCAGCCCCAGCATTTT

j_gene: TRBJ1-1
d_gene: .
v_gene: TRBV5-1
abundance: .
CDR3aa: CASSLAYTGSEAFF
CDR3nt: TGCGCCAGCAGCTTGGCATATACAGGGTCTGAAGCTTTCTTT

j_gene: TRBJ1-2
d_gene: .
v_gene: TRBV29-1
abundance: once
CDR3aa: CSVPGDHGPYGYTF
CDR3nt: TGCAGCGTTCCGGGGGATCATGGACCCTATGGCTACACCTTC

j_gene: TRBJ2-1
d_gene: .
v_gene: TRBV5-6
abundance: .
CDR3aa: CASSLSGSINEQFF
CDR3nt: TGTGCCAGCAGCCTTTCCGGGTCCATCAATGAGCAGTTCTTC

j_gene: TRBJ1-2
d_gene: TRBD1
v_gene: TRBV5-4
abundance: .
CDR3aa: CASSLLGQVGNYGYTF
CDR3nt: TGTGCCAGCAGCTTGCTGGGACAGGTAGGGAACTATGGCTACACCTTC

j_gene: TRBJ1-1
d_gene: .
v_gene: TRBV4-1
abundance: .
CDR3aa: CASSHVTGNTEAFF
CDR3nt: TGCGCCAGCAGCCACGTAACAGGAAACACTGAAGCTTTCTTT

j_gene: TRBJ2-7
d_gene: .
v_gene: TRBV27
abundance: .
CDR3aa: CASSAPGAGYEQYF
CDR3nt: TGTGCCAGCAGTGCCCCCGGGGCCGGCTACGAGCAGTACTTC

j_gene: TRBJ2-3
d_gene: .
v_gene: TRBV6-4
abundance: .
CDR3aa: CASSEGVPGTDTQYF
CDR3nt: TGTGCCAGCAGTGAGGGGGTGCCGGGCACAGATACGCAGTATTTT

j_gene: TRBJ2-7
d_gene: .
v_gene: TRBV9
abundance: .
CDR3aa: CASSVDLFPYEQYF
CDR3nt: TGTGCCAGCAGCGTAGACCTATTCCCCTACGAGCAGTACTTC

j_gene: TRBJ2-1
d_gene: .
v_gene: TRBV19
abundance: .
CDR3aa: CASTTYADHNEQFF
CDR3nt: TGTGCCAGTACCACATACGCTGACCACAATGAGCAGTTCTTC

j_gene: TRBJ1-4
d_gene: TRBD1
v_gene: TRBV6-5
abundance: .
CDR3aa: CASSYVTGEGREKLFF
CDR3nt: TGTGCCAGCAGTTACGTGACAGGGGAGGGGAGGGAAAAACTGTTTTTT

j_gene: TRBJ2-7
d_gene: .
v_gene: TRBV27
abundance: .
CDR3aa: CASKRPGTLYEQYF
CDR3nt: TGTGCCAGCAAGAGACCGGGAACCCTCTACGAGCAGTACTTC

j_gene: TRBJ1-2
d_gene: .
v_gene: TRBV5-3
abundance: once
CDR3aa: CARSDGPPYGYTF
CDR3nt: TGTGCCAGAAGCGACGGACCCCCCTATGGCTACACCTTC

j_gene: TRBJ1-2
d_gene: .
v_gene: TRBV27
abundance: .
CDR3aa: CASSLFLGDIGYTF
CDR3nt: TGTGCCAGCAGTTTATTCCTGGGGGATATAGGCTACACCTTC

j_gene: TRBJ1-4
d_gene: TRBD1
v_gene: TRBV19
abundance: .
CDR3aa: CASSTDRGGYEKLFF
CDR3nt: TGTGCCAGTAGTACCGACAGGGGGGGATATGAAAAACTGTTTTTT

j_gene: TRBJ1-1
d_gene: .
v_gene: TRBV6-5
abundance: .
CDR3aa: CASSYSGRGTEAFF
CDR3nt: TGTGCCAGCAGTTACTCGGGCAGGGGAACTGAAGCTTTCTTT

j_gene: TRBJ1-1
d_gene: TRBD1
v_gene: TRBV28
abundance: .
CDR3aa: CASSGTGEADTEAFF
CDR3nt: TGTGCCAGCAGTGGGACAGGGGAGGCGGACACTGAAGCTTTCTTT

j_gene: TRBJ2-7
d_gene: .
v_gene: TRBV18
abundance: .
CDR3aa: CASSPVIQLNEQYF
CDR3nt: TGTGCCAGCTCACCCGTTATACAGCTTAACGAGCAGTACTTC

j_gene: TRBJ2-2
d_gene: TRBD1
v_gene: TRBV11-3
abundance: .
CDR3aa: CASSPRTGVNTGELFF
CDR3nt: TGTGCCAGCAGCCCAAGGACAGGGGTGAACACCGGGGAGCTGTTTTTT

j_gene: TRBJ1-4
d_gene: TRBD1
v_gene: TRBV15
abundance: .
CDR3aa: CATSSGTGPSEKLFF
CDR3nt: TGTGCCACCAGCAGCGGGACAGGCCCTAGTGAAAAACTGTTTTTT

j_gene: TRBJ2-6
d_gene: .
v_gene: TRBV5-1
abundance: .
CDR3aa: CATTLGVGGANVLTF
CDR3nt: TGCGCCACCACCTTGGGGGTGGGTGGGGCCAACGTCCTGACTTTC

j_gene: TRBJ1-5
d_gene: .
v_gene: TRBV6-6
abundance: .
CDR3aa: CASSYSPGASNQPQHF
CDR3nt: TGTGCCAGCAGTTACTCTCCGGGGGCGAGCAATCAGCCCCAGCATTTT

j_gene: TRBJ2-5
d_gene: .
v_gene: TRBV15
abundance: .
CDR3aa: CATRPETAVWETQYF
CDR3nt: TGTGCCACCAGGCCCGAGACGGCCGTTTGGGAGACCCAGTACTTC

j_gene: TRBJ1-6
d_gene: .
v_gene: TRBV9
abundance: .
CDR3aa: CASSSTGTSSYNSPLHF
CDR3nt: TGTGCCAGCAGCAGTACAGGGACTAGCTCCTATAATTCACCCCTCCACTTT

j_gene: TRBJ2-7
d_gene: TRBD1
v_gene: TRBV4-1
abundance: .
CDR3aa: CASSQEDRTGAAYEQYF
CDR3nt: TGCGCCAGCAGCCAAGAGGACAGGACAGGGGCCGCCTACGAGCAGTACTTC

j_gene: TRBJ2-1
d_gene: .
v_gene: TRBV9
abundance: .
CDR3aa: CASSVWGAGSSSYNEQFF
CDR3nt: TGTGCCAGCAGCGTATGGGGGGCCGGCTCAAGCTCCTACAATGAGCAGTTCTTC

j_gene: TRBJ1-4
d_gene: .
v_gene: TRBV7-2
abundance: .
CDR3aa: CASRGVWTNEKLFF
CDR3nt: TGTGCCAGCAGAGGAGTTTGGACTAATGAAAAACTGTTTTTT